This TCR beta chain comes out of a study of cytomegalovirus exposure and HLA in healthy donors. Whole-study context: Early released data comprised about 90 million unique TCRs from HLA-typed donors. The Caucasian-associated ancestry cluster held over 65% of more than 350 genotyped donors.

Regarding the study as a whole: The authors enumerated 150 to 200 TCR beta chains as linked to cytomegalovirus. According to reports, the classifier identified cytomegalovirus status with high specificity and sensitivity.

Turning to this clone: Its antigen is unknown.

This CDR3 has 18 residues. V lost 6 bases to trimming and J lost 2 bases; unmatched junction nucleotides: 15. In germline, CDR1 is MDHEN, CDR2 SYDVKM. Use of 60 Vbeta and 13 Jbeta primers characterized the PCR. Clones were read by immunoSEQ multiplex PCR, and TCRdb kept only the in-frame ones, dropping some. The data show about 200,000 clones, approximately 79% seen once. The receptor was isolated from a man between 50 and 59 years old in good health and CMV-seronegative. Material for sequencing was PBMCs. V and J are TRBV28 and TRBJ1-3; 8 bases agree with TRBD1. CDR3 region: CASRPIGQGRKAGNTIYF. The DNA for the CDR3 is TGTGCCAGCAGGCCGATTGGACAGGGACGGAAAGCTGGAAACACCATATATTTT.